This is a list of T cell receptor beta chains from one sample in a study of shared clonotypes between healthy human individuals. Sequencing used immunoSEQ multiplex PCR; TCRdb keeps in-frame clones, though not all of them. Seen here are about 680,000 clones, about 90% observed once, and the top ten hold 24%. Sequencing used naive CD8+ T cells sorted from blood. The source is a young man in good health. The CDR3 runs from the conserved cysteine through the conserved F or W. A D gene is named only where the DNA matches it firmly. Only some rows state a clone size, as once, few, many or a class for expanded clones.

once,TRBJ2-5,TRBV4-1,TRBD1,TGCGCCAGCAGCCAAGGGGACAGGGGAGGGGAGACCCAGTACTTC,CASSQGDRGGETQYF
once,TRBJ2-7,TRBV9,.,TGTGCCAGCAGCGTGTCAGGGGCCGAGGGGTACGAGCAGTACTTC,CASSVSGAEGYEQYF
.,TRBJ1-2,TRBV7-6,TRBD1,TGTGCCAGCAGCTTAAAGGGGGCGCGAGGCTACACCTTC,CASSLKGARGYTF
.,TRBJ1-1,TRBV21-1,.,TGTGCCAGCAGCACGAACGGGACAGGGGAAGCTTTCTTT,CASSTNGTGEAFF
.,TRBJ2-7,TRBV29-1,TRBD1,TGCAGCGTTATGGGGACAGGGGCCGCCTACGAGCAGTACTTC,CSVMGTGAAYEQYF
once,TRBJ2-7,TRBV7-6,.,TGTGCCAGCAGCCCCGAGGGGTGGGAGCAGTACTTC,CASSPEGWEQYF
.,TRBJ2-7,TRBV28,TRBD2,TGTGCCAGCAGTTTCCCTAGCGGGAGCTTAAACGAGCAGTACTTC,CASSFPSGSLNEQYF
.,TRBJ1-1,TRBV27,.,TGTGCCAGCAAGGGGGAGAACACTGAAGCTTTCTTT,CASKGENTEAFF
.,TRBJ2-5,TRBV7-9,.,TGTGCCAGCAGCTTAGTGGGTGCGCTAGGGCAAGAGACCCAGTACTTC,CASSLVGALGQETQYF
.,TRBJ1-2,TRBV6-5,TRBD1,TGTGCCAGCTCCATCGTAACAGGGGGTGGCTACACCTTC,CASSIVTGGGYTF
once,TRBJ2-1,TRBV11-2,TRBD2,TGTGCCAGCAGCCAGGGACGGGAGGGCCTGGATGAGCAGTTCTTC,CASSQGREGLDEQFF
.,TRBJ2-7,TRBV10-3,.,TGTGCCATCAGTGAGCCCCTAATAGGAGGGAGCTACGAGCAGTACTTC,CAISEPLIGGSYEQYF
.,TRBJ2-3,TRBV6-1,TRBD2,TGTGCCAGCAGTGATCTGGGAGGGAAAGATACGCAGTATTTT,CASSDLGGKDTQYF
.,TRBJ1-1,TRBV5-6,.,TGTGCCAGCAGCTTGGGGGACGGGGCGAACACTGAAGCTTTCTTT,CASSLGDGANTEAFF
.,TRBJ1-4,TRBV28,TRBD1,TGTGCCAGCAGCCCGAGTGACAGGGGCCCGTGGGGAAAACTGTTTTTT,CASSPSDRGPWGKLFF
.,TRBJ2-7,TRBV15,.,TGTGCCACCAGCAGAGACACCTACGAGCAGTACTTC,CATSRDTYEQYF
.,TRBJ2-7,TRBV9,TRBD2,TGTGCCAGCAGTAACGGGACTAGCGGGATACATTCCTACGAGCAGTACTTC,CASSNGTSGIHSYEQYF
.,TRBJ2-7,TRBV27,.,TGTGCCAGCGGTTACGAGCAGTACTTC,CASGYEQYF
.,TRBJ2-1,TRBV5-1,TRBD2,TGCGCCAGCAGCTTGGAACTAGCGGGAGGGCTTGGACATGAGGACTCCTACAATGAGCAGTTCTTC,CASSLELAGGLGHEDSYNEQFF
.,TRBJ2-7,TRBV5-1,TRBD2,TGCGCCAGCAGCCCCTACCCTAGCGGGAGTATCTACGAGCAGTACTTC,CASSPYPSGSIYEQYF
.,TRBJ1-4,TRBV5-1,.,TGCGCCAGCAGCTTGTTAGGGAATAATGAAAAACTGTTTTTT,CASSLLGNNEKLFF
.,TRBJ2-7,TRBV10-3,.,TGTGCCATCAGTGAGGGGACCCGAGGTGGCTCCTACGAGCAGTACTTC,CAISEGTRGGSYEQYF
.,TRBJ2-1,TRBV7-9,TRBD2,TGTGCCAGCCGGACTAGCGGGAGCTACAATGAGCAGTTCTTC,CASRTSGSYNEQFF
.,TRBJ2-3,TRBV4-1,TRBD2,TGCGCCAGCAGCCAAGATGGGATGGGGACTAGCGGGACTATGGAGGGCACAGATACGCAGTATTTT,CASSQDGMGTSGTMEGTDTQYF
.,TRBJ2-1,TRBV5-4,.,TGTGCCAGCAGCTTAAGGGGATCCTACAATGAGCAGTTCTTC,CASSLRGSYNEQFF
.,TRBJ2-7,TRBV13,TRBD2,TGTGCCAGCAGCCCCCGTCCTAGCGGAGCCTACGAGCAGTACTTC,CASSPRPSGAYEQYF
.,TRBJ2-7,TRBV9,.,TGTGCCAGCAGCGTTGGGTCCAGCTCCTACGAGCAGTACTTC,CASSVGSSSYEQYF
.,TRBJ2-3,TRBV5-1,.,TGCGCCAGCCTCGAGCCATCCGGATCCCCCACAGATACGCAGTATTTT,CASLEPSGSPTDTQYF
.,TRBJ2-7,TRBV27,TRBD2,TGTGCCAGCAGCCGTTCCACTAGCGGGAGTAGCTACGAGCAGTACTTC,CASSRSTSGSSYEQYF
.,TRBJ2-1,TRBV25-1,.,TGTGCCAGCAGTGATTCCGCGGTTAGCTCCTACAATGAGCAGTTCTTC,CASSDSAVSSYNEQFF
.,TRBJ2-2,TRBV29-1,.,TGCAGCGTTGTCCCGTCCAACACCGGGGAGCTGTTTTTT,CSVVPSNTGELFF
.,TRBJ2-7,TRBV13,TRBD1,TGTGCCAGCAGCTTCTCGGGACAGGGGGTCTACGAGCAGTACTTC,CASSFSGQGVYEQYF
once,TRBJ2-2,TRBV5-4,.,TGTGCCAGCAGCTTGGAAACCACCCAAACGTGGTTATCGCCCGGGGAGCTGTTTTTT,CASSLETTQTWLSPGELFF
.,TRBJ1-4,TRBV19,.,TGTGCCAGTAACCACCGGGACAAACTCAATGAAAAACTGTTTTTT,CASNHRDKLNEKLFF
many,TRBJ2-2,TRBV4-1,.,TGCGCCAGCAGCCAAGTCCCTAACACCGGGGAGCTGTTTTTT,CASSQVPNTGELFF
.,TRBJ2-1,TRBV4-1,.,TGCGCCAGCAGCCAAGGAGCCAGGCAGTTCTTC,CASSQGARQFF
.,TRBJ2-5,TRBV14,.,TGTGCCAGCAGCCACCCAAGGACCCTGGGGGAGACCCAGTACTTC,CASSHPRTLGETQYF
.,TRBJ2-7,TRBV6-6,.,TGTGCCAGCAGTTCATTAGAGGGCCCTTCCTACGAGCAGTACTTC,CASSSLEGPSYEQYF
few,TRBJ2-7,TRBV7-9,TRBD2,TGTGCCAGCAGCCCATGGACTAGCGGGAGGTCCTACGAGCAGTACTTC,CASSPWTSGRSYEQYF
.,TRBJ2-3,TRBV28,.,TGTGCCAGCATAGAGGCGGGATCCCCAGATACGCAGTATTTT,CASIEAGSPDTQYF
.,TRBJ2-7,TRBV7-8,.,TGTGCCAGCAGCTTGGTACAGGCCTACGAGCAGTACTTC,CASSLVQAYEQYF